These 25 T cell receptor beta chains came from one sample sequenced in a study of blood T cells in healthy people across ages. A second PCR of about 6 to 11 cycles used a sample-barcoded 5' primer and a J-beta primer mix. Each CDR3 protein is one row after TCRdb ran MiXCR on the 5' RACE reads. The sample yields about 1.6 million distinct CDR3 sequences, around 36% seen once. The sequencing sample was made of blood. The receptors here all came from a woman in her 30s in good health.

This clonotype occurred a few times. The gene calls are TRBV5-1 and TRBJ2-1; 10 positions match TRBD1. V was clipped by 1 base and J by 8 bases; unmatched bases: 6. CDR1 and CDR2 from the germline V gene are SGHRS and YFSETQ. The CDR3 sequence is 15 residues long. The CDR3: CASSLRGTGADEQFF. In DNA form, the CDR3 reads TGCGCCAGCAGCTTGCGAGGGACAGGGGCGGATGAGCAGTTCTTC.

This clonotype was seen a few times. The rearrangement joins TRBV9 to TRBJ2-5, with TRBD2 identical over 7 bases. Losses at the gene ends were 4 bases for V and 4 bases for J; bases not matched to a gene: 13. CDR1 and CDR2 from the germline V gene are SGDLS and YYNGEE. The CDR3 extends over 16 amino acids. In DNA form, the CDR3 reads TGTGCCAGCAGCCTTGGCGGGGGAGGATCTGGAGAGACCCAGTACTTC. As protein: CASSLGGGGSGETQYF.

The chain links TRBV5-1 to TRBJ1-2, with TRBD1 matching 12 bases. This CDR3 contains 18 residues. Trimming took 4 bases from V and 5 from J; bases not matched to a gene: 15. Germline V CDR1 and CDR2: SGHRS, YFSETQ. The CDR3 region has the DNA TGCGCCAGCAGCCTAGCCGGGACAGGGGGCGCGGTGGATTATGGCTACACCTTC. It codes for CASSLAGTGGAVDYGYTF.

The table lists this clonotype with many counts. The chain recombines TRBV20-1 with TRBJ2-1, with D possibly being TRBD1 (5 bases). The CDR3 is 13 residues long. V lost 6 bases to trimming and J lost 4 bases, with 13 bases between them. The germline V gene encodes CDR1 DFQATT and CDR2 SNEGSKA (reference sequence). The CDR3 reads CSADPKGYNEQFF. CDR3 nucleotide sequence: TGCAGTGCCGACCCTAAGGGGTACAATGAGCAGTTCTTC.

The chain joins TRBV20-1 to TRBJ2-1, with TRBD2 matching 10 bases. The germline gives CDR1 DFQATT, CDR2 SNEGSKA (reference sequence). The V segment lost 0 bases and the J segment 7 bases; nucleotides outside the gene matches: 6. The CDR3 totals 15 residues. CDR3 protein: CSARDRGTSVNEQFF. CDR3 coding DNA: TGCAGTGCTAGAGATCGAGGGACTAGCGTGAATGAGCAGTTCTTC.

This sequence joins TRBV6-1 and TRBJ2-7; 8 nucleotides match TRBD2. The length of the CDR3 is 15 residues. V shed 7 bases and J 5 bases; nucleotides not matched to a gene: 13. CDR1 is MNHNS and CDR2 is SASEGT in the germline V gene. The chain's CDR3 is CASTPRGGRWNEQYF. DNA of the CDR3: TGTGCCAGCACCCCTCGGGGGGGGCGTTGGAACGAGCAGTACTTC.

This clonotype was recorded a few times. The chain couples TRBV20-1 to TRBJ2-1; 8 bases are a match to TRBD2. This CDR3 is 16 amino acids long. The V segment lost 0 bases and the J segment 5 bases; nucleotides outside the gene matches: 9. Germline CDR1 reads DFQATT; CDR2 reads SNEGSKA (reference sequence). The CDR3 loop is CSARDITTSANNEQFF. As DNA, the CDR3 is TGCAGTGCTAGAGATATCACGACTAGCGCTAACAATGAGCAGTTCTTC.

This clonotype was picked up a small number of times. The CDR3: CSAGQGTGTYNEQFF. Here the CDR3 DNA reads TGCAGTGCTGGACAAGGGACAGGAACCTACAATGAGCAGTTCTTC. This chain joins TRBV20-1 and TRBJ2-1; 8 bases agree with TRBD1. The CDR3 has 15 residues. Per germline, CDR1 DFQATT and CDR2 SNEGSKA (reference sequence). V shed 5 bases and J 2 bases; nucleotides not matched to a gene: 8.

The chain uses TRBV15 and TRBJ2-3; the D gene could be TRBD1 or TRBD2 (5 bases each). The V end lost 3 bases, the J end lost 6 bases, and 13 bases lay between the germline ends. This CDR3 is built from 14 residues. Germline CDR1 reads LNHNV; CDR2 reads YYDKDF (reference sequence). CDR3 in DNA: TGTGCCACCAGCAGGGGATCCGAGGGGGATACGCAGTATTTT. Protein: CATSRGSEGDTQYF.

J is TRBJ2-1 and V is TRBV7-9; 8 bases agree with TRBD2. The V gene end was trimmed by 3 bases and the J gene end by 2 bases; junction bases not matched to a gene: 12. Germline CDR1 reads SEHNR; CDR2 reads FQNEAQ (reference sequence). The CDR3 has 18 amino acids. CDR3 sequence: CASSLGSGDKKTYNEQFF. The CDR3 DNA is TGTGCCAGCAGCTTGGGTAGCGGGGATAAGAAGACCTACAATGAGCAGTTCTTC.

The chain is built from TRBV12-3 or TRBV12-4 and TRBJ2-7, with a possible D match to TRBD2 (6 bases). The CDR3 is 15 amino acids. Trimming stripped 6 bases from V and 2 bases from J, with 17 bases between. The CDR3 coding sequence is TGTGCCAGCAGCGACGGAGCGGGCGAAGCCTACGAGCAGTACTTC. The encoded protein is CASSDGAGEAYEQYF.

The chain joins TRBV2 to TRBJ2-1; TRBD2 agrees at 7 bases. The CDR3 contains 14 residues. The V and J ends lost 8 bases and 7 bases, in that order; junction bases with no gene match: 11. Germline V gene data show CDR1 as SNHLY and CDR2 as FYNNEI. CDR3 nucleotide sequence: TGTGCCAGCCCCCGGGACTACCTTCGGAATGAGCAGTTCTTC. As protein: CASPRDYLRNEQFF.

This clonotype was detected only a few times. The V call is TRBV24-1, the J call TRBJ2-4, with D perhaps matching TRBD2 (6 bases). V shed 7 bases and J shed 9 bases, with 12 bases lying between them. The CDR3 has 12 residues. Germline V gene sequence: CDR1 KGHDR, CDR2 SFDVKD. The CDR3 region is CATSPGVGIQYF. For the CDR3, the DNA is TGTGCCACCAGCCCGGGGGTAGGCATTCAGTACTTC.

There are a few counts of this clonotype. V usage is TRBV11-2 and J usage is TRBJ1-4; TRBD1 matches at 8 bases. CDR1 is SGHAT and CDR2 is FQNNGV in the germline V gene. The CDR3 spans 15 residues. Trimming at V came to 4 bases and at J to 6 bases, leaving 7 bases not matched to a gene. CDR3 sequence reads: CASSSTQTGDEKLFF. DNA of the CDR3: TGTGCCAGCAGCTCGACCCAGACAGGGGATGAAAAACTGTTTTTT.

The chain combines TRBV9 with TRBJ2-3; D is perhaps TRBD1 or TRBD2 (5 bases each). This CDR3 has 15 residues. The germline CDR1 and CDR2 sequences are SGDLS and YYNGEE. The V end was cut by 0 bases, the J end by 1 base, with 9 bases between. The CDR3 nucleotides read TGTGCCAGCAGCGTAGATCGGGACCGCACAGATACGCAGTATTTT. This encodes CASSVDRDRTDTQYF.

This chain joins TRBV7-8 and TRBJ2-7; 7 bases align to TRBD1. The germline V gene has CDR1 SGHVS and CDR2 FQNEAQ. The junction had 8 bases not matched to a gene; V was cut back by 6 bases and J by 0 bases. CDR3 length: 15 residues. The chain's CDR3 is CASRYRDSSSYEQYF. The CDR3 bases are TGTGCCAGCAGATATCGGGACAGCAGCTCCTACGAGCAGTACTTC.

This clonotype was counted ten times or more. V gene TRBV7-9 combines with J gene TRBJ1-2; D unclear. CDR1 and CDR2 from the germline V gene are SEHNR and FQNEAQ (reference sequence). Trimming took 3 bases from V and 3 from J, leaving 11 bases between them. The CDR3 is 14 amino acids. The CDR3 sequence is CASSFGGVDYGYTF. In nucleotides, the CDR3 is TGTGCCAGCAGCTTTGGTGGGGTGGACTATGGCTACACCTTC.

Remarks on this clonotype: A single base separates this from a much larger clone, so it may be a read error. The gene calls are TRBV4-1 and TRBJ2-7, with 8 bases aligning to TRBD1. The CDR3 sequence is 14 residues long. Germline CDR1 MGHRA, CDR2 YSYEKL. CDR3 amino acids: CASSQATGVSELYF. Here the CDR3 DNA reads TGCGCCAGCAGCCAAGCGACAGGGGTGAGCGAGCTGTACTTC.

This clonotype was picked up many times. The V call is TRBV6-2 or TRBV6-3, the J call TRBJ2-3; TRBD2 matches 10 bases. This CDR3 comprises 17 residues. The V segment lost 3 bases and the J segment 2 bases; nucleotides outside the gene matches: 8. The germline CDR1 and CDR2 sequences are MNHEY and SVGEGT. The CDR3 DNA reads TGTGCCAGCAGTTATAACCTACTAGCGGGATCCACAGATACGCAGTATTTT. Protein: CASSYNLLAGSTDTQYF.

On this clonotype itself: A read error may be the cause here, since a much bigger clone is one base away. The chain is built from TRBV5-1 and TRBJ2-5; maybe TRBD2 (5 bases). This CDR3 has 14 residues. V was trimmed by 4 bases and J by 11 bases, leaving 21 bases between them. The germline gives CDR1 SGHRS, CDR2 YFSETQ. The CDR3 nucleotides read TGCGCCAGCAGCCGAGGGAAGGAGTTCAATGAGCAGTACTTC. It is translated as CASSRGKEFNEQYF.

The V and J genes are TRBV4-2 and TRBJ1-4, with D hard to call. The CDR3 is made up of 14 amino acids. The ends were cut back, 0 bases at V and 5 bases at J, with 7 bases in the middle. Germline CDR1 is LGHNA and CDR2 is YNFKEQ. The CDR3 sequence: CASSQEAANEKLFF. The CDR3 DNA is TGTGCCAGCAGCCAAGAGGCGGCGAATGAAAAACTGTTTTTT.

The CDR3 loop is CASGTVRSYEQYF. CDR3 DNA: TGTGCCAGCGGGACAGTTAGATCCTACGAGCAGTACTTC. The J gene is TRBJ2-7, the V gene TRBV28; 7 bases map to TRBD1. CDR1 is MDHEN and CDR2 is SYDVKM in the germline V gene. CDR3 size: 13 residues. Germline trimming cut 8 bases from V and 1 base from J; bases unmatched to any gene: 5.

The chain joins TRBV3-1 to TRBJ2-3, with TRBD2 matching 8 bases. The trim removed 0 bases at V and 1 base at J, leaving 6 bases unmatched. Germline V lookup: CDR1 LGHDT, CDR2 YNNKEL (reference sequence). CDR3 length: 17 residues. CDR3 sequence reads: CASSQERLALGTDTQYF. The CDR3, as DNA: TGTGCCAGCAGCCAAGAAAGACTAGCGCTCGGCACAGATACGCAGTATTTT.

This chain joins TRBV11-2 and TRBJ2-5; weak D call: TRBD2 (5 bases). CDR3 length: 13 residues. V was trimmed by 5 bases and J by 3 bases, leaving 10 bases between them. Germline V CDR1 and CDR2: SGHAT, FQNNGV. CDR3 in DNA: TGTGCCAGCAGCAAACTAGATAAAGAGACCCAGTACTTC. This translates into CASSKLDKETQYF.

In its sample, this clonotype was seen many times. V and J are TRBV5-5 and TRBJ2-3; 12 bases fit TRBD2. CDR3 length: 18 amino acids. Germline V gives CDR1 SGHKS, CDR2 YYEKEE (reference sequence). Unmatched junction bases numbered 8, after V lost 1 base and J lost 2 bases. The CDR3 loop is CASSLRTSGAYLTDTQYF. In DNA form, the CDR3 reads TGTGCCAGCAGCTTGCGGACTAGCGGGGCATACCTCACAGATACGCAGTATTTT.